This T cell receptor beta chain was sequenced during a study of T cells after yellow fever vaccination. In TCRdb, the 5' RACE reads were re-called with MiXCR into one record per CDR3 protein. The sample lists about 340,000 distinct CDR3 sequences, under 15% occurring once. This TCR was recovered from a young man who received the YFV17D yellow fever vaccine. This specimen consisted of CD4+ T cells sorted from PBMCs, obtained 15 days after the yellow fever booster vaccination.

This CDR3 reads CASSPNTRGSNQPQHF. The CDR3 coding sequence is TGTGCCAGCAGCCCCAATACTCGGGGAAGCAATCAGCCCCAGCATTTT. The rearrangement uses TRBV7-2 and TRBJ1-5; no firm D call. This CDR3 region has 16 residues. CDR1 and CDR2 from the germline V gene are SGHTA and FQGNSA. V was clipped by 5 bases and J by 1 base, with 15 bases between them.